These T cell receptor beta chains were read from a single sample in a study of cytomegalovirus exposure and HLA in healthy donors. Profiled with immunoSEQ multiplex PCR; TCRdb holds only in-frame clones, not every one. The top ten hold 2% to 2.5% of the sample, which has roughly 150,000 clones, roughly three quarters seen once. The sample consisted of PBMCs. The receptors were sampled from a man aged 25 to 45 in good health and CMV-seronegative. The CDR3 runs from the conserved cysteine through the conserved F or W. D genes are given only for firm matches. Some rows have no size entry. The others give once, few or many, or a class for an expanded clone.

V: TRBV6-6; size: -; D: TRBD2; J: TRBJ2-7; DNA: TGTGCCAGCAGTTACTCGGGGACTAGCGGGAGTTACGAGCAGTACTTC; CDR3: CASSYSGTSGSYEQYF
V: TRBV19; size: -; D: -; J: TRBJ2-6; DNA: TGTGCCAGTAGTATGAGGAACTCTGGGGCCAACGTCCTGACTTTC; CDR3: CASSMRNSGANVLTF
V: TRBV7-9; size: -; D: TRBD1; J: TRBJ2-7; DNA: TGTGCCAGCAGCTGGACAGGGGCGAGCTACGAGCAGTACTTC; CDR3: CASSWTGASYEQYF
V: TRBV7-9; size: -; D: TRBD2; J: TRBJ2-1; DNA: TGTGCCAGCAGTAGAGCGGGACTCTACAATGAGCAGTTCTTC; CDR3: CASSRAGLYNEQFF
V: TRBV9; size: -; D: -; J: TRBJ2-1; DNA: TGTGCCAGCGCGTCGGGTTTAGCCAATGAGCAGTTCTTC; CDR3: CASASGLANEQFF
V: TRBV9; size: -; D: TRBD1; J: TRBJ1-1; DNA: TGTGCCAGCAGCCCGACAGGGGGCGGGTACACTGAAGCTTTCTTT; CDR3: CASSPTGGGYTEAFF
V: TRBV7-2; size: -; D: TRBD2; J: TRBJ2-7; DNA: TGTGCCAGCAGCTTAGGGCTTAGCGGGAGTGGGTACGAGCAGTACTTC; CDR3: CASSLGLSGSGYEQYF
V: TRBV2; size: -; D: TRBD2; J: TRBJ2-7; DNA: TGTGCCAGCATCCCGGGACTAGCGGGTCGGGAGCAGTACTTC; CDR3: CASIPGLAGREQYF
V: TRBV4-1; size: -; D: -; J: TRBJ2-7; DNA: TGCGCCAGCAGCCACTTTGAAAAATACGAGCAGTACTTC; CDR3: CASSHFEKYEQYF
V: TRBV28; size: -; D: TRBD2; J: TRBJ2-3; DNA: TGTGCCAGCAGTTTATTGGGTTTTAGGACTAGCGGGAGGGGTAGCACAGATACGCAGTATTTT; CDR3: CASSLLGFRTSGRGSTDTQYF
V: TRBV5-1; size: -; D: -; J: TRBJ1-1; DNA: TGCGCCAGCAGCTTAAGGGGGAGGGACACTGAAGCTTTCTTT; CDR3: CASSLRGRDTEAFF
V: TRBV7-9; size: -; D: TRBD2; J: TRBJ2-1; DNA: TGTGCCAGCAGCCGACTAGCGGGATACAATGAGCAGTTCTTC; CDR3: CASSRLAGYNEQFF
V: TRBV6-5; size: -; D: TRBD2; J: TRBJ2-1; DNA: TGTGCCAGCAGTTACTCGAAACCAGCGGGAGGGTCTGAGCAGTTCTTC; CDR3: CASSYSKPAGGSEQFF
V: TRBV18; size: -; D: TRBD2; J: TRBJ2-1; DNA: TGTGCCAGCTCACCAGAGCTGGGGGGGAGATCTGAGCAGTTCTTC; CDR3: CASSPELGGRSEQFF
V: TRBV18; size: -; D: TRBD1; J: TRBJ1-2; DNA: TGTGCCAGCTCACAAACGGGGACAGGCGATGGCTACACCTTC; CDR3: CASSQTGTGDGYTF
V: TRBV20-1; size: once; D: -; J: TRBJ2-1; DNA: TGCAGCCTAACTAGGTACAATGAGCAGTTCTTC; CDR3: CSLTRYNEQFF
V: TRBV30; size: -; D: -; J: TRBJ1-2; DNA: TGTGCCTGGAGATCAGTCCCTTCGAGGTATGGCTACACCTTC; CDR3: CAWRSVPSRYGYTF
V: TRBV2; size: -; D: TRBD2; J: TRBJ2-2; DNA: TGTGCCAGCACCCGACTAGCGGGAGGGACCGGGGAGCTGTTTTTT; CDR3: CASTRLAGGTGELFF
V: TRBV15; size: -; D: -; J: TRBJ1-5; DNA: TGTGCCACCAGCAGGCGAGGGGGGGGTCAGCCCCAGCATTTT; CDR3: CATSRRGGGQPQHF
V: TRBV7-9; size: few; D: TRBD1; J: TRBJ1-4; DNA: TGTGCCAGCAGCCGTCGACAGGGAGATAGTGAAAAACTGTTTTTT; CDR3: CASSRRQGDSEKLFF
V: TRBV7-2; size: -; D: TRBD1; J: TRBJ2-5; DNA: TGTGCCAGCAGCTTAAGTGTGACAGGGAAAGAGACCCAGTACTTC; CDR3: CASSLSVTGKETQYF
V: TRBV2; size: -; D: TRBD1; J: TRBJ1-2; DNA: TGTGCCAGCAGTGCCACAGGGGGTTGGTATGGCTACACCTTC; CDR3: CASSATGGWYGYTF
V: TRBV7-2; size: -; D: -; J: TRBJ1-1; DNA: TGTGCCAGCAGCTTAACCCCGGGGGGCGATACTGAAGCTTTCTTT; CDR3: CASSLTPGGDTEAFF
V: TRBV6-5; size: -; D: TRBD1; J: TRBJ1-1; DNA: TGTGCCAGCAGTTACTCCGCTCTCCGGGACAGGGAAGCTTTCTTT; CDR3: CASSYSALRDREAFF
V: TRBV18; size: -; D: -; J: TRBJ1-5; DNA: TGTGCCAGCTCACCAACAGCTAATAGCAATCAGCCCCAGCATTTT; CDR3: CASSPTANSNQPQHF
V: TRBV5-1; size: -; D: TRBD1; J: TRBJ1-5; DNA: TGCGCCAGCAGCTCGGGACAGGCCAATCAGCCCCAGCATTTT; CDR3: CASSSGQANQPQHF
V: TRBV7-9; size: -; D: TRBD1; J: TRBJ2-7; DNA: TGTTCCAGCAGCCGGGACAGGGATTACGAGCAGTACTTC; CDR3: CSSSRDRDYEQYF
V: TRBV10-1; size: -; D: TRBD2; J: TRBJ2-1; DNA: TGCGCCAGCAGTAAGACTAGCGGGGTGAACAATGAGCAGTTCTTC; CDR3: CASSKTSGVNNEQFF